One TCR beta chain is described in this entry. Antigen: not known. Trimming shortened V by 5 bases and J by 4 bases, and 14 bases separated the two germline ends. This CDR3 region has 14 residues. MiXCR, applied by TCRdb to the reads, yields one record per CDR3 protein. The profile shows roughly 730,000 distinct CDR3 sequences, 30% to 35% of them singletons. The sample comes from a study of T cell repertoires in cytomegalovirus infection. The wider study: Public TCR beta signatures marked donors with CMV infection and the matching HLA. Whole-study results and caveats: Dominating the ex vivo response were TCR beta clonotypes that were CMV-specific and HLA-C-restricted. Accumulated public TCR beta family frequency recognized individuals carrying CMV together with the relevant HLA.

The origin of this receptor is a human donor in good health (CMV status not recorded). Some clones in this sample may be carry-over from other donors' samples. J is TRBJ1-1 and V is TRBV12-3 or TRBV12-4, with D maybe TRBD1 (5 bases). The input for sequencing was cultured PBMCs, taken from culture after CMV antigen stimulation. CDR3 residues: CASSGGGRGTEAFF. The DNA for the CDR3 is TGTGCCAGCAGTGGCGGGGGTAGGGGCACTGAAGCTTTCTTT.